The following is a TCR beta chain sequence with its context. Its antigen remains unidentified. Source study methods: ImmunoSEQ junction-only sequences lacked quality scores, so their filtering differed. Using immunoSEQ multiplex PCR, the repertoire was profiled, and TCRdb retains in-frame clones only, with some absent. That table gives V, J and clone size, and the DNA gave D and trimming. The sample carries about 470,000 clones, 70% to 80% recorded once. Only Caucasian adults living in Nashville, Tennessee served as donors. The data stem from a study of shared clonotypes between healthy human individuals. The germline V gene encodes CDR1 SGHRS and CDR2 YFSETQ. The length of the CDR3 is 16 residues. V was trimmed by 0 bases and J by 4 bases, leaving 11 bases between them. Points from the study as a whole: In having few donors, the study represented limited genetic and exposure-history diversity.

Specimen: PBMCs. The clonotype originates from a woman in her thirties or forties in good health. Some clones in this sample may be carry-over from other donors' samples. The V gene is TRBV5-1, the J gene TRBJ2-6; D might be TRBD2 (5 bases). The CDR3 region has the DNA TGCGCCAGCAGCTTGGGCCTGGACTCCGGGGCCAACGTCCTGACTTTC. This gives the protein CASSLGLDSGANVLTF. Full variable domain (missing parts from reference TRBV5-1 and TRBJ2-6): KAGVTQTPRYLIKTRGQQVTLSCSPISGHRSVSWYQQTPGQGLQFLFEYFSETQRNKGNFPGRFSGRQFSNSRSEMNVSTLELGDSALYLCASSLGLDSGANVLTFGAGSRLTVL.